Listed below are T cell receptor beta chains from one sample, sequenced in a study of immune heterogeneity within non-small cell lung tumors. TCRdb itself ran the multiplex PCR reads through MiXCR, one entry per CDR3 protein. This sample has approximately 19,000 distinct CDR3 sequences, with around 27% found just once. Sample: lung tumor tissue. These receptors all stem from a man between 35 and 55 years old with non-small cell lung cancer. Each CDR3 is given with its conserved first and last residue. Each record gives: V gene, D gene, clone size, J gene, CDR3 protein, CDR3 DNA. D genes are given only for firm matches. Rows give clone size only sometimes, using once, few, many, or a class for an expanded clone.

>TRBV20-1|.|.|TRBJ2-7
CSASYQRKAGQQYF
TGCAGTGCTAGCTACCAGCGTAAGGCAGGCCAGCAGTACTTC
>TRBV27|.|medium-sized|TRBJ1-2
CASSPRRGNGYTF
TGTGCCAGCAGTCCCCGGCGGGGGAATGGCTACACCTTC
>TRBV3-1|.|many|TRBJ2-1
CASSQEPIAAHNEQFF
TGTGCCAGCAGCCAAGAACCTATAGCGGCACACAATGAGCAGTTCTTC
>TRBV11-3|TRBD2|many|TRBJ2-1
CASSLPRASGRAGEQFF
TGTGCCAGCAGCTTACCACGGGCTAGCGGGAGGGCCGGGGAGCAGTTCTTC
>TRBV28|.|medium-sized|TRBJ1-5
CASSRGYGNQPQHF
TGTGCCAGCAGTAGGGGGTACGGCAATCAGCCCCAGCATTTT
>TRBV4-2|.|few|TRBJ2-4
CASSQDGSQNIQYF
TGTGCCAGCAGCCAAGACGGGTCCCAAAACATTCAGTACTTC
>TRBV30|.|few|TRBJ2-7
CAGLGPPSYEQYF
TGTGCCGGCCTTGGTCCTCCTTCCTACGAGCAGTACTTC
>TRBV20-1|TRBD1|.|TRBJ1-5
CSARSGGYQPQHF
TGCAGTGCTAGATCAGGGGGCTATCAGCCCCAGCATTTT
>TRBV24-1|TRBD1|many|TRBJ2-1
CATSGPGGGEQFF
TGTGCCACCAGTGGCCCAGGGGGCGGTGAGCAGTTCTTC
>TRBV11-3|TRBD1|.|TRBJ1-4
CASSLRSGGPNEKLFF
TGTGCCAGCAGCTTACGGTCAGGGGGCCCTAATGAAAAACTGTTTTTT
>TRBV20-1|.|.|TRBJ2-7
CSAARIYFSYEQYF
TGCAGTGCCGCCCGGATATACTTCTCCTACGAGCAGTACTTC
>TRBV10-1|.|few|TRBJ2-1
CASSELGEGRGEQFF
TGCGCCAGCAGTGAGTTGGGAGAGGGGCGCGGTGAGCAGTTCTTC
>TRBV4-3|.|few|TRBJ2-2
CASSRANIYLNTGELFF
TGCGCCAGCAGCCGAGCCAACATTTATCTGAACACCGGGGAGCTGTTTTTT
>TRBV24-1|TRBD2|many|TRBJ2-1
CATSDSGRTNEQFF
TGTGCCACCAGTGATAGCGGGAGAACGAATGAGCAGTTCTTC
>TRBV11-3|.|.|TRBJ1-6
CASSEVSSYNSPLHF
TGTGCCAGCAGCGAAGTGAGCTCCTATAATTCACCCCTCCACTTT
>TRBV15|.|medium-sized|TRBJ1-1
CATSPRRVSEAFF
TGTGCCACCAGCCCCCGACGGGTGTCTGAAGCTTTCTTT
>TRBV5-5|.|few|TRBJ2-2
CASSLDRANTGELFF
TGTGCCAGCAGCTTGGACAGGGCGAACACCGGGGAGCTGTTTTTT
>TRBV7-9|.|few|TRBJ2-7
CASSQLPSDEQYF
TGTGCCAGCAGCCAGCTACCGTCCGACGAGCAGTACTTC
>TRBV6-1|TRBD2|many|TRBJ2-1
CASSPGTSGRNEQFF
TGTGCCAGCAGTCCCGGGACTAGCGGGAGAAATGAGCAGTTCTTC
>TRBV5-1|.|few|TRBJ2-5
CASSSATSIQTQYF
TGCGCCAGCAGCTCCGCAACTAGCATCCAGACCCAGTACTTC
>TRBV10-3|TRBD1|few|TRBJ2-3
CAISGTGGQYRTDTQYF
TGTGCCATCAGCGGGACAGGGGGCCAATACCGCACAGATACGCAGTATTTT
>TRBV19|.|medium-sized|TRBJ1-2
CASSRDHNNYGYTF
TGTGCCAGTAGTCGGGACCACAATAACTATGGCTACACCTTC
>TRBV6-5|TRBD2|few|TRBJ2-1
CASSYSSGLAGNEQFF
TGTGCCAGCAGTTACTCTTCCGGACTAGCCGGCAATGAGCAGTTCTTC
>TRBV15|.|.|TRBJ2-5
CATSRNAQQETQYF
TGTGCCACCAGCAGAAATGCGCAACAAGAGACCCAGTACTTC
>TRBV6-1|TRBD1|many|TRBJ1-1
CASTFGQGRKTEAFF
TGTGCCAGCACTTTCGGACAGGGGCGGAAGACTGAAGCTTTCTTT
>TRBV7-2|.|.|TRBJ2-3
CASSFGPFTDTQYF
TGTGCCAGCAGCTTTGGCCCCTTCACAGATACGCAGTATTTT
>TRBV6-1|.|few|TRBJ2-1
CASSTGYLDEQFF
TGTGCCAGCTCTACAGGTTATTTGGATGAGCAGTTCTTC
>TRBV12-3/TRBV12-4|.|many|TRBJ2-7
CASSRRRAEDEQYF
TGTGCCAGCAGTCGGAGGAGGGCCGAGGACGAGCAGTACTTC
>TRBV7-9|TRBD2|.|TRBJ2-1
CAISLASGGGANEQFF
TGTGCCATCAGCTTAGCGTCTGGGGGAGGGGCGAATGAGCAGTTCTTC
>TRBV5-6|.|few|TRBJ2-7
CASSLVRTYEQYF
TGTGCCAGCAGCTTAGTCAGGACCTACGAGCAGTACTTC
>TRBV19|.|few|TRBJ2-1
CASRPIENEQFF
TGTGCCAGTAGGCCTATAGAAAATGAGCAGTTCTTC
>TRBV7-9|TRBD1|few|TRBJ1-6
CASNPGQGDNSPLHF
TGTGCCAGCAACCCCGGACAGGGCGATAATTCACCCCTCCACTTT
>TRBV20-1|.|.|TRBJ1-1
CSASVGHSNTEAFF
TGCAGTGCCTCCGTAGGGCACTCGAACACTGAAGCTTTCTTT
>TRBV29-1|TRBD2|many|TRBJ2-1
CSVPPGGLADYNEQFF
TGCAGCGTTCCCCCAGGGGGACTAGCGGACTACAATGAGCAGTTCTTC
>TRBV20-1|.|few|TRBJ2-7
CSASVGTQKNYEQYF
TGCAGTGCTAGTGTCGGGACACAAAAAAACTACGAGCAGTACTTC
>TRBV10-1|.|medium-sized|TRBJ1-5
CASSEPAGVRQPQHF
TGCGCCAGCAGTGAGCCCGCGGGGGTCAGGCAGCCCCAGCATTTT
>TRBV19|.|medium-sized|TRBJ1-2
CASSTTQGPRGYTF
TGTGCCAGTAGTACGACACAGGGCCCACGAGGCTACACCTTC
>TRBV7-2|TRBD2|.|TRBJ2-4
CASSNSGGGNIQYF
TGTGCCAGCAGCAATAGCGGGGGGGGGAACATTCAGTACTTC
>TRBV30|TRBD1|medium-sized|TRBJ1-4
CAWSVEDRGYRNEKLFF
TGTGCCTGGAGTGTGGAGGACAGGGGGTACCGTAATGAAAAACTGTTTTTT
>TRBV5-6|TRBD2|.|TRBJ2-1
CASSVLTSEYNEQFF
TGTGCCAGCAGCGTGCTGACTAGCGAGTACAATGAGCAGTTCTTC
>TRBV15|.|many|TRBJ1-5
CATSRVGPGNQPQHF
TGTGCCACCAGCAGAGTCGGGCCAGGCAATCAGCCCCAGCATTTT
>TRBV4-1|.|.|TRBJ2-2
CASSQQRGGLTKRDTGELFF
TGCGCCAGCAGCCAACAACGTGGGGGTCTTACGAAGCGGGACACCGGGGAGCTGTTTTTT
>TRBV11-3|.|.|TRBJ1-1
CASSGGYMGTEAFF
TGTGCCAGCAGCGGAGGGTATATGGGCACTGAAGCTTTCTTT
>TRBV5-1|.|few|TRBJ1-1
CASSRDGLNTEAFF
TGCGCCAGCAGCAGGGACGGGTTGAACACTGAAGCTTTCTTT
>TRBV30|.|many|TRBJ2-1
CAWSVGDPIYNEQFF
TGTGCCTGGAGTGTTGGGGACCCGATCTACAATGAGCAGTTCTTC